The 9 T cell receptor beta chains below were found in one sample sequenced in a study of molecular identifiers for immune sequencing clone quantification. TCRdb re-derived calls from the PCR reads in MiXCR, one entry per CDR3 protein. Of about 98,000 distinct CDR3 sequences listed, 35% were seen once; the top ten hold 9% to 10%. Sequenced: naive CD8+ T cells from blood, with Jurkat cell RNA spiked in. Documented subset: FACS-sorted CD8+CD4-CCR7+CD45RA+ naive T cells. Receptors were obtained from a human donor in good health. Some libraries in this study had Jurkat cell RNA spiked in.

As for this clonotype: A read error is possible here, since a much larger clone lies one base away. V and J are TRBV12-3 or TRBV12-4 and TRBJ1-5; D is unresolved. The ends were cut back, 8 bases at V and 0 bases at J, with 11 bases in the middle. CDR3 length: 14 residues. CDR3 sequence: CASGHTPSNQPQHF. CDR3 sequence (DNA): TGTGCCAGCGGTCATACACCTAGCAATCAGCCCCAGCATTTT.

Concerning this clonotype: Sequence at one end of the junction differs from germline and may be a read error. V gene TRBV28 combines with J gene TRBJ1-5; unclear D gene. Germline CDR1 and CDR2: MDHEN and SYDVKM. CDR3 length: 14 amino acids. CDR3 in amino acids: CANSWAGLNQPQHF. The CDR3 DNA is TGTGCCAACAGTTGGGCGGGCCTTAATCAGCCCCAGCATTTT.

With regard to this clonotype: This may stem from a read error, because a much larger clone lies one nucleotide away. The chain has TRBV7-9 and TRBJ1-1, with a weak D call TRBD1 (6 bases). The CDR3 spans 13 residues. Looked up from germline, CDR1 is SEHNR and CDR2 is FQNEAQ (reference sequence). This CDR3 reads CASSPGTSTEAIF. The CDR3 DNA is TGTGCCAGCAGTCCCGGGACAAGTACTGAAGCTATCTTT.

The sample holds many counts of this clonotype. The chain has TRBV5-4 and TRBJ2-2, with 9 nucleotides matching TRBD2. Germline-derived CDR1 and CDR2 are SGHNT and YYREEE (reference sequence). This CDR3 spans 16 amino acids. V dropped 0 bases and J dropped 6; count of bases not matched to a gene: 6. Written as DNA, the CDR3 is TGTGCCAGCAGCTTGGCCGGGGCTAGCGGGGCCGGGGAGCTGTTTTTT. It specifies CASSLAGASGAGELFF.

In nucleotides, the CDR3 is TGCGCCAGCAGCCAAGACCCCAGGGGGCTTCTCTATGGCTACACCTTC. Amino acids: CASSQDPRGLLYGYTF. The chain combines TRBV4-3 with TRBJ1-2; TRBD1 matches 8 bases. The CDR3 sequence is 16 residues long. After removal of 0 bases from V and 4 bases from J, the junction contained 7 bases not matched to a gene. Germline-derived CDR1 and CDR2 are LGHNA and YSLEER.

CDR3 loop: CASSDWDRGSETQYF. The CDR3 nucleotides are TGTGCCAGCAGCGATTGGGACAGGGGGTCGGAGACCCAGTACTTC. The V and J genes are TRBV2 and TRBJ2-5; 11 bases match TRBD1. Germline V gene sequence: CDR1 SNHLY, CDR2 FYNNEI. The CDR3 has 15 residues. The junction had 8 bases not matched to a gene; V was cut back by 6 bases and J by 5 bases.

This clonotype was seen many times. This chain links TRBV28 with TRBJ2-7; no clear D gene. The germline V gene encodes CDR1 MDHEN and CDR2 SYDVKM. Trimming pared 5 bases from V and 5 bases from J, leaving 10 bases between. This CDR3 is 12 amino acids long. In DNA form, the CDR3 reads TGTGCCAGCAGTCCCCGAAGACACGAGCAGTACTTC. Translated: CASSPRRHEQYF. Filled out from reference TRBV28 and TRBJ2-7, the complete variable domain reads DVKVTQSSRYLVKRTGEKVFLECVQDMDHENMFWYRQDPGLGLRLIYFSYDVKMKEKGDIPEGYSVSREKKERFSLILESASTNQTSMYLCASSPRRHEQYFGPGTRLTVT.

This clonotype was seen a few times. The rearrangement joins TRBV7-9 to TRBJ2-3; TRBD1 matches 7 bases. This CDR3 contains 13 residues. Germline loops: CDR1 SEHNR, CDR2 FQNEAQ (reference sequence). The junction had 1 base not matched to a gene; V was cut back by 5 bases and J by 2 bases. CDR3 in DNA: TGTGCCAGCAGCGGGACAGTCACAGATACGCAGTATTTT. Its protein is CASSGTVTDTQYF.

This clonotype occurred a few times. This chain links TRBV6-5 with TRBJ2-3, with D unclear. CDR3 length: 14 amino acids. Germline CDR1 MNHEY, CDR2 SVGAGI. Trimming pared 6 bases from V and 2 bases from J, leaving 12 bases between. The CDR3 DNA reads as TGTGCCAGCAGCGGGCAAATCGACACAGATACGCAGTATTTT. As protein: CASSGQIDTDTQYF.